The 11 T cell receptor beta chains listed next were all sequenced from one sample in a study of blood T cell repertoires in COVID-19. Measured with immunoSEQ multiplex PCR; TCRdb has only the in-frame clones, and not every one. The profile shows 440,000 or so clones, roughly 90% of them singletons. Sequencing was performed on peripheral blood. These receptors came from a woman aged 40 to 50 with COVID-19, enrolled during active disease.

The chain joins TRBV24-1 to TRBJ2-1; 14 bases line up with TRBD2. The CDR3 consists of 16 residues. The V gene's germline CDR1 is KGHDR and CDR2 SFDVKD. V lost 3 bases and J lost 6; bases outside the gene matches: 3. The CDR3 sequence is CATSDAGLAGVNEQFF. CDR3 nucleotides: TGTGCCACCAGTGATGCGGGACTAGCGGGAGTCAATGAGCAGTTCTTC.

V gene TRBV28 combines with J gene TRBJ2-7; D ambiguous. This CDR3 has 11 residues. CDR1 MDHEN and CDR2 SYDVKM come from the germline V gene. The ends were cut back, 6 bases at V and 4 bases at J, with 7 bases in the middle. The CDR3 DNA reads as TGTGCCAGCAGCGAAGCTTACGAGCAGTACTTC. Residues: CASSEAYEQYF.

The chain recombines TRBV6-5 with TRBJ1-2; TRBD1 aligns across 12 bases. With 0 bases clipped from V and 8 bases from J, the junction kept 1 base outside the gene matches. The CDR3 is made up of 14 amino acids. Germline-derived CDR1 and CDR2 are MNHEY and SVGAGI. The DNA for the CDR3 is TGTGCCAGCAGTTACTCTGGGACAGGGGGCGGCTACACCTTC. Residues: CASSYSGTGGGYTF.

The rearrangement uses TRBV6-4 and TRBJ1-5; possibly TRBD1 for D (5 bases). The CDR3 spans 18 residues. Trimming left V 7 bases short and J 2 bases short, with 24 bases between. CDR1 and CDR2 from the germline V gene are MRHNA and SNTAGT. CDR3: CASTKWVSGKVGNQPQHF. Here the CDR3 DNA reads TGTGCCAGCACTAAATGGGTATCAGGGAAGGTGGGCAATCAGCCCCAGCATTTT.

This chain joins TRBV5-4 and TRBJ1-1; no reliable D call. This CDR3 spans 14 amino acids. CDR1 and CDR2 from the germline V gene are SGHNT and YYREEE (reference sequence). The ends were cut back, 4 bases at V and 0 bases at J, with 10 bases in the middle. Written as DNA, the CDR3 is TGTGCCAGCAGCCGGACGGAGGTGAACACTGAAGCTTTCTTT. Encoded protein: CASSRTEVNTEAFF.

The genes are TRBV3-1 (or the pseudogene TRBV3-2) and TRBJ1-1; D might be TRBD1 (6 bases). The ends were cut back, 8 bases at V and 0 bases at J, with 13 bases in the middle. The CDR3 totals 14 residues. The germline V gene has CDR1 LGHDT and CDR2 YNNKEL (reference sequence). The CDR3 DNA follows: TGTGCCAGCCGCCCCAGGGGATTGAACACTGAAGCTTTCTTT. Protein sequence: CASRPRGLNTEAFF.

The V call is TRBV29-1, the J call TRBJ1-1; 9 nucleotides align to TRBD1. Germline CDR1 is SQVTM and CDR2 is ANQGSEA. This CDR3 is 15 amino acids long. Trimming at V came to 5 bases and at J to 6 bases, leaving 13 bases not matched to a gene. The CDR3 sequence is CSVSGTGKSWAEAFF. The CDR3 nucleotides read TGCAGCGTTTCCGGGACAGGGAAGTCTTGGGCTGAAGCTTTCTTT.

The chain joins TRBV7-9 to TRBJ2-5; D may be TRBD1 (6 bases). The CDR3 consists of 15 residues. CDR1 SEHNR and CDR2 FQNEAQ come from the germline V gene (reference sequence). Trimming stripped 5 bases from V and 5 bases from J, with 18 bases between. CDR3 amino acids: CASSPRDTAWETQYF. CDR3 nucleotide sequence: TGTGCCAGCAGCCCCCGGGACACCGCGTGGGAGACCCAGTACTTC.

This clone was observed a few times. The genes are TRBV19 and TRBJ1-1; TRBD1 agrees at 7 bases. The junction had 6 bases not matched to a gene; V was cut back by 1 base and J by 7 bases. Germline assignment: CDR1 LNHDA and CDR2 SQIVND (reference sequence). The length of the CDR3 is 14 residues. CDR3 nucleotide sequence: TGTGCCAGTAGTATAGGACAGGGATACGTTGAAGCTTTCTTT. It is translated as CASSIGQGYVEAFF.

This clone was found a few times. The chain uses TRBV28 and TRBJ1-3, with D maybe TRBD1 (6 bases). This CDR3 is built from 15 residues. CDR1 and CDR2 (germline): MDHEN, SYDVKM. The ends were cut back, 6 bases at V and 3 bases at J, with 15 bases in the middle. The CDR3 DNA sequence: TGTGCCAGCAGGCCAGCAGGGGTCTTTGGAAACACCATATATTTT. It yields the protein CASRPAGVFGNTIYF.

This clone has a single count. The V call is TRBV19, the J call TRBJ2-5, with 8 positions matching TRBD1. Germline V gene lookup returns CDR1 LNHDA and CDR2 SQIVND (reference sequence). V lost 4 bases to trimming and J lost 5 bases; unmatched junction nucleotides: 9. The CDR3 length is 15 residues. Here the CDR3 DNA reads TGTGCCAGTAGTAGCGGCAGGGGGCGATGGGAGACCCAGTACTTC. This sequence encodes CASSSGRGRWETQYF.